Shown below are 30 T cell receptor beta chains from a single sample sequenced in a study of T-cell memory formation after mild COVID-19. A single record per CDR3 protein comes from TCRdb applying MiXCR to the 5' RACE reads. The sample consists of just under 350,000 distinct CDR3 sequences, 10% to 15% of them appearing once. Sequenced: PBMCs or a T cell subset sorted from them (not recorded which). The receptors shown here come from a young man who had mild COVID-19 (a few samples of this study predate the infection). Cell type and time point are not known.

This clonotype has ten or more counts. The chain has TRBV20-1 and TRBJ2-5; D unclear. Germline CDR1 is DFQATT and CDR2 is SNEGSKA (reference sequence). V was shortened by 3 bases and J by 4 bases, with 6 bases between the two germline ends. The CDR3 has 11 residues. CDR3 protein: CSASTLETQYF. The CDR3 DNA reads TGCAGTGCTAGTACCTTAGAGACCCAGTACTTC.

This clonotype was found a few times. V gene TRBV2 combines with J gene TRBJ2-6; D is undetermined. The germline V gene encodes CDR1 SNHLY and CDR2 FYNNEI. This CDR3 is 14 amino acids long. Trimming left V 10 bases short and J 4 bases short, with 14 bases between. The CDR3, as DNA: TGTGCCACCCGACGTCTTCGAGGGGCCAACGTCCTGACTTTC. Amino acids: CATRRLRGANVLTF. The full variable domain, its missing parts supplied by reference TRBV2 and TRBJ2-6, is EPEVTQTPSHQVTQMGQEVILRCVPISNHLYFYWYRQILGQKVEFLVSFYNNEISEKSEIFDDQFSVERPDGSNFTLKIRSTKLEDSAMYFCATRRLRGANVLTFGAGSRLTVL.

This sequence joins TRBV10-3 and TRBJ1-1, with D perhaps TRBD1 (6 bases). Germline loops: CDR1 ENHRY, CDR2 SYGVKD. V was pared by 0 bases and J by 4 bases, with 9 bases between. CDR3 size: 14 residues. The CDR3 loop reads CAISESQGSTEAFF. DNA of the CDR3: TGTGCCATCAGTGAGTCCCAGGGGAGCACTGAAGCTTTCTTT.

V usage is TRBV5-1 and J usage is TRBJ1-5; D call uncertain. Germline V gene sequence: CDR1 SGHRS, CDR2 YFSETQ. V was shortened by 4 bases and J by 5 bases, with 13 bases between the two germline ends. The CDR3 length is 14 residues. CDR3: CASSLDPGDQPQHF. The DNA of the CDR3 is TGCGCCAGCAGCCTGGATCCCGGGGATCAGCCCCAGCATTTT.

This clonotype has only a few counts. The chain couples TRBV27 to TRBJ2-1; D might be TRBD2 (5 bases). Germline V gene lookup returns CDR1 MNHEY and CDR2 SMNVEV (reference sequence). The CDR3 runs to 14 residues. The V and J ends lost 10 bases and 4 bases respectively, with 17 bases between them. The CDR3 DNA is TGTGCCACCCGAACTAGGTCGGGATACAATGAGCAGTTCTTC. The encoded protein is CATRTRSGYNEQFF.

Ten or more counts support this clonotype. The rearrangement links TRBV27 to TRBJ2-4; D unclear. This CDR3 is 14 amino acids long. Trimming removed 4 bases at V and 6 bases at J, with 13 bases between. CDR1 is MNHEY and CDR2 is SMNVEV in the germline V gene (reference sequence). In DNA, the CDR3 is TGTGCCAGCAGTTCCCCCCGGGCCGTAAACATTCAGTACTTC. This encodes CASSSPRAVNIQYF.

The chain employs TRBV2 and TRBJ2-7; 9 bases line up with TRBD2. This CDR3 spans 14 amino acids. Trimming removed 4 bases from V and 6 bases from J; junction bases left unmatched: 7. Germline V gene sequence: CDR1 SNHLY, CDR2 FYNNEI. CDR3 protein: CASSASGGFSEQYV. The CDR3 coding sequence is TGTGCCAGCAGTGCGAGCGGGGGGTTCTCCGAGCAGTACGTC.

In its sample, this clonotype was seen many times. This sequence joins TRBV12-3 or TRBV12-4 and TRBJ2-2; TRBD1 agrees at 7 bases. CDR3 size: 17 residues. J was trimmed by 6 bases and V by 6 bases; bases with no gene match: 16. CDR3 in amino acids: CASSLKGQINPPGELFF. The CDR3 coding sequence is TGTGCCAGCAGCCTAAAGGGACAGATCAATCCACCCGGGGAGCTGTTTTTT.

This chain links TRBV6-2 or TRBV6-3 with TRBJ1-1; no firm D call. V was cut by 2 bases and J by 5 bases, with 15 bases left in between. The CDR3 runs 15 residues. Germline V gives CDR1 MNHEY, CDR2 SVGEGT. CDR3 sequence reads: CASSYSPQEKTEAFF. The CDR3 coding sequence is TGTGCCAGCAGTTACAGCCCGCAGGAAAAGACTGAAGCTTTCTTT.

The chain links TRBV11-1 to TRBJ1-1; D is perhaps TRBD1 (5 bases). V was shortened by 5 bases and J by 7 bases, with 11 bases between the two germline ends. The CDR3 covers 12 residues. CDR1 and CDR2 from the germline V gene are SGHAT and FQDESV (reference sequence). CDR3 loop: CASSHGGGEAFF. CDR3 DNA sequence: TGTGCCAGCAGCCACGGGGGGGGTGAAGCTTTCTTT.

The rearrangement links TRBV9 to TRBJ2-5, with a possible D match to TRBD1 (5 bases). The germline CDR1 and CDR2 sequences are SGDLS and YYNGEE. The CDR3 covers 14 residues. V dropped 0 bases and J dropped 7 bases, with 13 bases sitting between them. CDR3 coding DNA: TGTGCCAGCAGCGTAGATTTTGACAGTCCGACCCAGTACTTC. It yields the protein CASSVDFDSPTQYF.

This rearrangement joins TRBV7-9 to TRBJ1-1; D gene ambiguous. Germline CDR1 reads SEHNR; CDR2 reads FQNEAQ (reference sequence). CDR3 length: 13 residues. With 3 bases removed from V and 3 bases from J, the gap between germline ends came to 8 bases. CDR3 in DNA: TGTGCCAGCAGCTTTTCAGACTACACTGAAGCTTTCTTT. It codes for CASSFSDYTEAFF.

This clonotype was counted a few times. The V call is TRBV6-5, the J call TRBJ1-2; D unresolved. The CDR3 has 13 amino acids. Trimming shortened V by 10 bases and J by 2 bases, and 14 bases separated the two germline ends. Per germline, CDR1 MNHEY and CDR2 SVGAGI. The CDR3 DNA sequence: TGTGCCACGAAGGGTTTGGACAACTATGGCTACACCTTC. Protein product: CATKGLDNYGYTF.

The J gene is TRBJ2-3, the V gene TRBV4-2; TRBD2 matches 9 bases. Germline CDR1 and CDR2: LGHNA and YNFKEQ. Trimming took 0 bases from V and 4 from J; bases not matched to a gene: 5. CDR3 length equals 16 residues. The DNA for the CDR3 is TGTGCCAGCAGCCAAGATAGGCCTAGCGGGGCAGATACGCAGTATTTT. Protein sequence: CASSQDRPSGADTQYF.

This chain connects TRBV14 to TRBJ2-3; the match to TRBD2 covers 11 bases. The CDR3 consists of 16 residues. Germline CDR1 reads SGHDN; CDR2 reads FVKESK. Trimming removed 5 bases from V and 2 bases from J; junction bases left unmatched: 6. CDR3 residues: CASSLLAGAITDTQYF. CDR3 coding DNA: TGTGCCAGCAGCTTACTAGCGGGGGCGATCACAGATACGCAGTATTTT.

This clonotype turned up a few times. This chain uses TRBV15 with TRBJ2-7; no definite D call. Trimming stripped 0 bases from V and 5 bases from J, with 14 bases between. The CDR3 has 15 amino acids. CDR1 LNHNV and CDR2 YYDKDF come from the germline V gene (reference sequence). CDR3 sequence (DNA): TGTGCCACCAGCAGAGATCGATATGGGCTTGACGAGCAGTACGTC. This gives the protein CATSRDRYGLDEQYV.

The gene calls are TRBV6-2 or TRBV6-3 and TRBJ2-7; tentatively, D is TRBD2 (5 bases). V was clipped by 5 bases and J by 0 bases, with 17 bases between them. The CDR3 is made up of 16 amino acids. Germline V lookup: CDR1 MNHEY, CDR2 SVGEGT. The CDR3 loop reads CASSTPRTGSSYEQYF. The CDR3 region has the DNA TGTGCCAGCAGTACCCCTAGGACGGGAAGCTCCTACGAGCAGTACTTC.

This clonotype has a count of ten or more. The genes are TRBV20-1 and TRBJ1-1; 10 nucleotides match TRBD1. The CDR3 contains 15 residues. J gave up 0 bases and V 4 bases, and 5 bases lay outside the gene matches. The germline V gene encodes CDR1 DFQATT and CDR2 SNEGSKA (reference sequence). The CDR3 protein is CSAKPGQGLNTEAFF. The DNA for the CDR3 is TGCAGTGCTAAGCCGGGACAGGGGTTGAACACTGAAGCTTTCTTT.

This sequence joins TRBV7-2 and TRBJ1-5; no clear D gene. V lost 2 bases and J 4 bases, leaving 6 bases between the germline ends. Germline V gene sequence: CDR1 SGHTA, CDR2 FQGNSA. This CDR3 is built from 13 residues. DNA for the CDR3: TGTGCCAGCAGCTTAATTGAAAATCAGCCCCAGCATTTT. It is translated as CASSLIENQPQHF.

This sequence joins TRBV5-6 and TRBJ2-3, with 13 bases matching TRBD2. This CDR3 contains 15 residues. The germline gives CDR1 SGHDT, CDR2 YYEEEE. The V segment lost 7 bases and the J segment 2 bases; nucleotides outside the gene matches: 4. CDR3 loop: CASRGLAGATDTQYF. For the CDR3, the DNA is TGTGCCAGCCGTGGACTAGCGGGGGCCACAGATACGCAGTATTTT.

The chain joins TRBV6-2 or TRBV6-3 to TRBJ1-1, with D maybe TRBD1 (6 bases). Looked up from germline, CDR1 is MNHEY and CDR2 is SVGEGT. This CDR3 has 15 residues. V was trimmed by 7 bases and J by 4 bases, leaving 19 bases between them. This CDR3 is CASTPRVQGPTEAFF. The CDR3 DNA follows: TGTGCCAGCACGCCTCGGGTACAGGGTCCCACTGAAGCTTTCTTT.

This clonotype was observed at least ten times. The chain joins TRBV12-3 or TRBV12-4 to TRBJ2-2; TRBD2 matches 8 bases. The CDR3 contains 16 residues. J gave up 4 bases and V 3 bases, and 7 bases lay outside the gene matches. Written as DNA, the CDR3 is TGTGCCAGCAGTTTCGCGGACGGGGGGGCCACCGGGGAGCTGTTTTTT. Translation: CASSFADGGATGELFF.

CDR3 amino acids: CASSNPPLTTCIEQYV. CDR3 coding DNA: TGTGCCAGCAGCAATCCACCGCTGACAACGTGTATCGAGCAGTACGTC. This sequence joins TRBV21-1 and TRBJ2-7; TRBD2 is the table's D call and was not checked against the DNA. TRBV21-1 is flagged as a pseudogene. The CDR3 totals 16 residues.

This clonotype was counted between two and nine times. The chain has TRBV11-2 and TRBJ2-5, with 8 nucleotides matching TRBD2. Germline CDR1 reads SGHAT; CDR2 reads FQNNGV. The CDR3 has 12 residues. Trimming removed 10 bases from V and 5 bases from J; junction bases left unmatched: 6. The CDR3 DNA is TGTGCCACCGGGGGGGCCCTCGAGACCCAGTACTTC. Its translation is CATGGALETQYF. The full variable domain, with the rest looked up from reference TRBV11-2 and TRBJ2-5, is EAGVAQSPRYKIIEKRQSVAFWCNPISGHATLYWYQQILGQGPKLLIQFQNNGVVDDSQLPKDRFSAERLKGVDSTLKIQPAKLEDSAVYLCATGGALETQYFGPGTRLLVL.

The V call is TRBV18, the J call TRBJ1-1, with 7 bases fitting TRBD1. The CDR3 consists of 14 residues. CDR1 KGHSH and CDR2 LQKENI come from the germline V gene. The V gene end was trimmed by 6 bases and the J gene end by 7 bases; junction bases not matched to a gene: 11. DNA for the CDR3: TGTGCCAGCTCGCTGCCGGGACAGCCTATTGAAGCTTTCTTT. This sequence encodes CASSLPGQPIEAFF.

This clonotype was found a few times. The chain employs TRBV15 and TRBJ2-7, with 8 nucleotides matching TRBD1. CDR3 size: 15 residues. Germline CDR1 LNHNV, CDR2 YYDKDF (reference sequence). The V and J ends lost 1 base and 3 bases, in that order; junction bases with no gene match: 5. CDR3 loop: CATSRAGGAGYEQYV. In DNA, the CDR3 is TGTGCCACCAGCAGAGCAGGGGGCGCGGGCTACGAGCAGTACGTC.

This clonotype was counted once. The chain couples TRBV6-2 or TRBV6-3 to TRBJ1-1; the D gene is possibly TRBD1 (5 bases). V lost 5 bases and J 4 bases, leaving 14 bases between the germline ends. This CDR3 contains 14 residues. Germline V gives CDR1 MNHEY, CDR2 SVGEGT. The CDR3 here is CASSHYRTATEAFF. DNA for the CDR3: TGTGCCAGCAGTCACTACAGGACCGCCACTGAAGCTTTCTTT.

For this clonotype: No DNA is shown, since the ends of the CDR3 on it are uncertain; the CDR3 is the one TCRdb lists. The gene calls are TRBV5-1 and TRBJ2-3; the table's D gene call, TRBD1, was not cross checked with the DNA. The CDR3 adds up to 14 amino acids, both ends counted. Germline CDR1 is SGHRS and CDR2 is YFSETQ. This chain's CDR3 is CASSPPSGRGTQYF.

This clonotype has at least ten counts. V and J are TRBV7-2 and TRBJ2-7; TRBD2 might be the D (6 bases). This CDR3 is 13 amino acids long. The germline gives CDR1 SGHTA, CDR2 FQGNSA. The V gene lost 4 bases and the J gene lost 7 bases, with 14 bases spanning the gap. The DNA of the CDR3 is TGTGCCAGCAGCTCCACACACCGGGGGGAGCAGTACGTC. It yields the protein CASSSTHRGEQYV.

This clonotype appeared a few times. J is TRBJ2-1 and V is TRBV19, with D tentatively TRBD2 (5 bases). Trimming took off 3 bases at V and 9 bases at J, with 12 bases between the two ends. CDR1 is LNHDA, CDR2 SQIVND, per germline (reference sequence). The CDR3 is 13 amino acids. CDR3 sequence (DNA): TGTGCCAGTAGTATGCTAGGCGAGGGTGAGCAGTTCTTC. Protein: CASSMLGEGEQFF.